The 19 T cell receptor beta chains listed next were all sequenced from one sample in a study of blood T cell repertoires in COVID-19. The table came from immunoSEQ multiplex PCR; TCRdb's copy has only in-frame clones and leaves some out. This table has about 400,000 clones, around 90% appearing once. Material: PBMCs or T cells enriched from blood (not recorded which). The origin of the receptors is a woman aged 18-30 years with acute COVID-19.

J is TRBJ2-3 and V is TRBV11-3; 8 bases are a match to TRBD2. Germline CDR1 reads SGHNT; CDR2 reads YENEEA. V shed 5 bases, J shed 4 bases, and the junction held 5 bases outside the gene matches. This CDR3 is 14 amino acids long. The CDR3 loop is CASSPGLGPDTQYF. The CDR3 nucleotides read TGTGCCAGCAGCCCGGGACTAGGACCAGATACGCAGTATTTT. Supplemented by reference TRBV11-3 and TRBJ2-3, the full variable domain reads EAGVVQSPRYKIIEKKQPVAFWCNPISGHNTLYWYLQNLGQGPELLIRYENEEAVDDSQLPKDRFSAERLKGVDSTLKIQPAELGDSAVYLCASSPGLGPDTQYFGPGTRLTVL.

Only one count was recorded for this clone. CDR3 nucleotide sequence: TGTGCCACCAGTTGGGGAGGCGGGGAGCTGTTTTTT. Its protein is CATSWGGGELFF. V usage is TRBV24-1 and J usage is TRBJ2-2; perhaps TRBD2 as D (6 bases). Germline CDR1 is KGHDR and CDR2 is SFDVKD. With 6 bases removed from V and 7 bases from J, the gap between germline ends came to 8 bases. This CDR3 is 12 amino acids long.

This chain uses TRBV11-2 with TRBJ2-3; the D gene is possibly TRBD2 (5 bases). The V gene lost 0 bases and the J gene lost 1 base, with 14 bases spanning the gap. CDR1 is SGHAT, CDR2 FQNNGV, per germline. The CDR3 is made up of 17 amino acids. The CDR3 spells CASSLEAFGGGTDTQYF. DNA for the CDR3: TGTGCCAGCAGCTTAGAGGCCTTTGGAGGCGGCACAGATACGCAGTATTTT.

This clone was seen a single time. This chain connects TRBV5-4 to TRBJ2-1, with TRBD2 matching 8 bases. The CDR3 loop spans 14 amino acids. Germline lookup yields CDR1 SGHNT and CDR2 YYREEE (reference sequence). J was trimmed by 7 bases and V by 2 bases; bases with no gene match: 5. The CDR3 DNA reads TGTGCCAGCAGCTTCTCGGGGGGGATTAATGAGCAGTTCTTC. This sequence encodes CASSFSGGINEQFF.

This chain uses TRBV7-2 with TRBJ2-2; D perhaps matches TRBD1 (5 bases). Germline values: CDR1 SGHTA, CDR2 FQGNSA. This CDR3 region has 14 residues. Trimming pared 3 bases from V and 7 bases from J, leaving 12 bases between. The CDR3 DNA is TGTGCCAGCAGCTTCTCAGGGCGGAGCGGGGAGCTGTTTTTT. This sequence encodes CASSFSGRSGELFF.

V is TRBV18 and J is TRBJ2-1; TRBD1 is a possible D gene (7 bases). The CDR3 consists of 13 residues. Germline V gene sequence: CDR1 KGHSH, CDR2 LQKENI. Trimming took off 5 bases at V and 8 bases at J, with 13 bases between the two ends. The CDR3 DNA follows: TGTGCCAGCTCAACAGGGGACTTATATGAGCAGTTCTTC. Translated: CASSTGDLYEQFF.

This clone was observed many times. The same CDR3 can be traced to other DNA sequences in this sample. CDR3 region: CASSPGQGAGYTF. CDR3 bases: TGTGCCAGCAGTCCCGGACAGGGGGCAGGCTACACCTTC. The chain links TRBV6-2 or TRBV6-3 to TRBJ1-2, with TRBD1 matching 11 bases. Looked up from germline, CDR1 is MNHEY and CDR2 is SVGEGT. With V trimmed by 5 bases and J by 8 bases, 4 bases remained unmatched. The CDR3 totals 13 residues.

This sequence joins TRBV4-1 and TRBJ2-5, with 7 bases fitting TRBD1. With V trimmed by 1 base and J by 2 bases, 7 bases remained unmatched. The V gene's germline CDR1 is MGHRA and CDR2 YSYEKL. The CDR3 loop spans 16 amino acids. CDR3 protein: CASSQADDREQETQYF. DNA for the CDR3: TGCGCCAGCAGCCAAGCCGACGACAGGGAACAAGAGACCCAGTACTTC.

The CDR3: CASSLTGTFYGYTF. In DNA, the CDR3 is TGTGCCAGCAGTCTCACCGGGACTTTCTATGGCTACACCTTC. The V call is TRBV27, the J call TRBJ1-2, with a possible D match to TRBD1 (5 bases). The length of the CDR3 is 14 residues. V was trimmed by 5 bases and J by 4 bases, leaving 14 bases between them. The germline gives CDR1 MNHEY, CDR2 SMNVEV (reference sequence).

The gene calls are TRBV27 and TRBJ1-6; no firm D call. The V end was cut by 4 bases, the J end by 4 bases, with 2 bases between. Per germline, CDR1 MNHEY and CDR2 SMNVEV (reference sequence). The CDR3 spans 12 residues. The CDR3 protein is CASSSYNSPLHF. The CDR3 DNA follows: TGTGCCAGCAGTTCTTATAATTCACCCCTCCACTTT.

The chain employs TRBV7-6 and TRBJ2-5, with 11 bases that match TRBD2. The CDR3 is 21 amino acids. With V trimmed by 5 bases and J by 5 bases, 25 bases remained unmatched. Germline V lookup: CDR1 SGHVS, CDR2 FNYEAQ. CDR3 bases: TGTGCCAGCAGCCACCGACCTTTTAGCGGGGGGGCCGAGGATTTTTACGAGACCCAGTACTTC. Protein sequence: CASSHRPFSGGAEDFYETQYF. The full variable domain, completed using reference TRBV7-6 and TRBJ2-5, is GAGVSQSPRYKVTKRGQDVALRCDPISGHVSLYWYRQALGQGPEFLTYFNYEAQQDKSGLPNDRFSAERPEGSISTLTIQRTEQRDSAMYRCASSHRPFSGGAEDFYETQYFGPGTRLLVL.

This clone was seen a handful of times. This specimen includes other DNA sequences encoding the same CDR3. The chain uses TRBV28 and TRBJ2-7; TRBD2 matches 11 bases. This CDR3 is built from 13 residues. V was pared by 6 bases and J by 5 bases, with 3 bases of the junction left unmatched. CDR1 and CDR2 from the germline V gene are MDHEN and SYDVKM. Here the CDR3 reads CASRTSGSHEQYF. DNA for the CDR3: TGTGCCAGCAGAACTAGCGGGAGCCACGAGCAGTACTTC.

This clone has a single count. The chain is built from TRBV27 and TRBJ1-4; 9 nucleotides agree with TRBD1. V gave up 3 bases and J gave up 4 bases; unmatched junction bases: 6. This CDR3 has 16 amino acids. Germline V gives CDR1 MNHEY, CDR2 SMNVEV (reference sequence). The CDR3 region is CASSFGQGRGNEKLFF. CDR3 coding DNA: TGTGCCAGCAGTTTTGGACAGGGGCGGGGTAATGAAAAACTGTTTTTT.

The chain uses TRBV29-1 and TRBJ2-7, with 7 bases lining up with TRBD2. This CDR3 is built from 14 residues. The junction had 9 bases not matched to a gene; V was cut back by 6 bases and J by 1 base. CDR1 is SQVTM and CDR2 is ANQGSEA in the germline V gene. CDR3: CSVAGVGSSYEQYF. For the CDR3, the DNA is TGCAGCGTCGCGGGGGTGGGTTCTTCCTACGAGCAGTACTTC.

This clone was recorded a few times. The chain recombines TRBV6-4 with TRBJ1-1; TRBD1 might be the D (5 bases). Germline-derived CDR1 and CDR2 are MRHNA and SNTAGT. Trimming pared 2 bases from V and 6 bases from J, leaving 13 bases between. CDR3 length: 14 amino acids. CDR3 region: CASSDGGSLSEAFF. The CDR3 DNA reads as TGTGCCAGCAGTGACGGGGGGTCTCTTTCTGAAGCTTTCTTT.

This clone was observed a few times. This chain uses TRBV10-1 with TRBJ1-6; TRBD1 matches 9 bases. Germline V lookup: CDR1 WNHNN, CDR2 SYGVQD (reference sequence). Trimming cost V 0 bases and J 9 bases; bases outside gene matches: 3. This CDR3 comprises 15 residues. The CDR3 protein is CASSESTGGGSPLHF. CDR3 coding DNA: TGCGCCAGCAGTGAGTCGACAGGGGGTGGTTCACCCCTCCACTTT.

The rearrangement joins TRBV15 to TRBJ1-4, with D unresolved. Germline V gene data show CDR1 as LNHNV and CDR2 as YYDKDF (reference sequence). CDR3 length: 15 amino acids. Deletions cut 6 bases from V and 4 bases from J, with 15 bases between. As DNA, the CDR3 is TGTGCCACCAGGGCTCGAGGGAACTTTAATGAAAAACTGTTTTTT. Its translation: CATRARGNFNEKLFF.

The chain is built from TRBV5-1 and TRBJ2-1; the D is unclear. Per the germline V gene, CDR1 is SGHRS and CDR2 is YFSETQ. The CDR3 loop spans 13 amino acids. Trimming removed 4 bases at V and 2 bases at J, with 7 bases between. CDR3: CASSPLTYNEQFF. CDR3 sequence (DNA): TGCGCCAGCAGCCCGCTAACCTACAATGAGCAGTTCTTC.

The V and J genes are TRBV4-1 and TRBJ1-5, with TRBD1 identical over 12 bases. The CDR3 spans 15 residues. J was trimmed by 5 bases and V by 3 bases; bases with no gene match: 2. Germline lookup yields CDR1 MGHRA and CDR2 YSYEKL. CDR3 amino acids: CASSQGQGAHQPQHF. The DNA for the CDR3 is TGCGCCAGCAGCCAGGGACAGGGGGCGCATCAGCCCCAGCATTTT.